The 28 T cell receptor beta chains below all came from one sample that was sequenced in a study of shared clonotypes between healthy human individuals. Libraries were prepared by immunoSEQ multiplex PCR; TCRdb keeps only in-frame clonotypes and omits some of them. The sample has about 2 million clones, 90% to 95% seen once; the top ten hold 0.13%. Sequencing input: naive CD4+ T cells sorted from blood. Stated subset: CD45RA+ positively selected. The receptors were gathered from a man aged 18 to 30 in good health.

This chain joins TRBV25-1 and TRBJ1-6; D unclear. From germline, CDR1 is MGHDK and CDR2 SYGVNS. Trimming removed 2 bases at V and 10 bases at J, with 12 bases between. The CDR3 sequence is 14 residues long. The CDR3 nucleotides are TGTGCCAGCAGTGAAAATGGGGATTGGTCACCCCTCCACTTT. This codes for CASSENGDWSPLHF.

The chain is built from TRBV11-2 and TRBJ2-7; maybe TRBD1 (6 bases). The V and J ends lost 5 bases and 2 bases respectively, with 16 bases between them. The CDR3 is 15 residues long. Germline assignment: CDR1 SGHAT and CDR2 FQNNGV. CDR3 nucleotides: TGTGCCAGCAGCCGAACCCAAGGACAGCCCTACGAGCAGTACTTC. It codes for CASSRTQGQPYEQYF.

This clone has a single count. The genes are TRBV30 and TRBJ2-7; D is possibly TRBD1 (5 bases). Per the germline V gene, CDR1 is GTSNPN and CDR2 is SVGIG (reference sequence). V was trimmed by 0 bases and J by 2 bases, leaving 14 bases between them. CDR3 size: 15 residues. In nucleotides, the CDR3 is TGTGCCTGGAGTGTACTGGGGCAAGGGACCTACGAGCAGTACTTC. Its protein is CAWSVLGQGTYEQYF.

The rearrangement uses TRBV7-2 and TRBJ1-2, with D maybe TRBD1 (5 bases). Germline CDR1 is SGHTA and CDR2 is FQGNSA. Trimming cost V 6 bases and J 6 bases, with 14 bases left between them. The CDR3 contains 13 residues. CDR3 sequence (DNA): TGTGCCAGCAGGCCTACCGGGACCGATGGCTACACCTTC. Its protein product is CASRPTGTDGYTF. Complete variable domain (other parts from reference TRBV7-2 and TRBJ1-2): GAGVSQSPSNKVTEKGKDVELRCDPISGHTALYWYRQSLGQGLEFLIYFQGNSAPDKSGLPSDRFSAERTGGSVSTLTIQRTQQEDSAVYLCASRPTGTDGYTFGSGTRLTVV.

In its sample, this clone was seen a few times. The V call is TRBV9, the J call TRBJ2-5; the D is unclear. The CDR3 runs 15 residues. Trimming pared 0 bases from V and 1 base from J, leaving 10 bases between. CDR1 and CDR2 (germline): SGDLS, YYNGEE. CDR3 loop: CASSVGISGQETQYF. CDR3 bases: TGTGCCAGCAGCGTAGGGATTTCGGGCCAAGAGACCCAGTACTTC.

This chain links TRBV27 with TRBJ2-3; 9 bases are shared with TRBD2. Germline assignment: CDR1 MNHEY and CDR2 SMNVEV (reference sequence). The V gene end was trimmed by 3 bases and the J gene end by 0 bases; junction bases not matched to a gene: 10. The CDR3 covers 18 residues. In DNA, the CDR3 is TGTGCCAGCAGTTTCATTAGGTCTAGCGGGACGAGCACAGATACGCAGTATTTT. It translates to CASSFIRSSGTSTDTQYF.

The V call is TRBV6-1, the J call TRBJ1-6, with 8 bases identical to TRBD1. CDR3 length: 15 residues. Germline values: CDR1 MNHNS, CDR2 SASEGT. V dropped 3 bases and J dropped 7; count of bases not matched to a gene: 5. CDR3: CASSEVTGVNSPLHF. The CDR3 DNA sequence: TGTGCCAGCAGTGAGGTGACAGGGGTAAATTCACCCCTCCACTTT.

The V gene is TRBV6-5, the J gene TRBJ2-1; 7 positions match TRBD1. The CDR3 extends over 15 amino acids. Germline CDR1 MNHEY, CDR2 SVGAGI. Unmatched junction bases numbered 7, after V lost 5 bases and J lost 3 bases. CDR3 sequence reads: CASSPRQGYYNEQFF. In DNA form, the CDR3 reads TGTGCCAGCAGTCCGCGACAGGGATACTACAATGAGCAGTTCTTC.

Written as DNA, the CDR3 is TGTGCCACCAGCAGAGAACAGTACGTCGAGCAGTACTTC. It codes for CATSREQYVEQYF. This chain joins TRBV15 and TRBJ2-7, with no clear D. Germline-derived CDR1 and CDR2 are LNHNV and YYDKDF (reference sequence). The CDR3 sequence is 13 residues long. The V end was cut by 0 bases, the J end by 6 bases, with 9 bases between.

The chain carries TRBV7-9 and TRBJ2-5; 12 positions agree with TRBD2. The germline V gene has CDR1 SEHNR and CDR2 FQNEAQ (reference sequence). This CDR3 has 14 amino acids. V shed 11 bases and J 1 base; nucleotides not matched to a gene: 5. The CDR3 reads CAGGLAGSQETQYF. CDR3 nucleotide sequence: TGTGCCGGCGGACTAGCGGGATCCCAAGAGACCCAGTACTTC.

Turning to this clone: The sample contains more than one DNA sequence encoding this CDR3. The J gene is TRBJ2-1, the V gene TRBV9; TRBD2 agrees at 9 bases. The ends lost 3 bases at V and 4 bases at J; junction bases unmatched: 5. The CDR3 loop spans 15 amino acids. Per germline, CDR1 SGDLS and CDR2 YYNGEE. CDR3 in DNA: TGTGCCAGCAGCGCTGGTAGCGGGAGTTACAATGAGCAGTTCTTC. The encoded protein is CASSAGSGSYNEQFF.

This chain links TRBV5-1 with TRBJ2-5; TRBD2 agrees at 7 bases. In germline, CDR1 is SGHRS, CDR2 YFSETQ. V lost 4 bases and J lost 0; bases outside the gene matches: 9. The CDR3 spans 16 residues. CDR3 region: CASSIAIAGYQETQYF. CDR3 DNA sequence: TGCGCCAGCAGCATCGCAATAGCGGGTTACCAAGAGACCCAGTACTTC.

The V and J genes are TRBV28 and TRBJ2-7; 7 bases agree with TRBD1. The CDR3 runs 13 residues. J lost 0 bases, V lost 7 bases, and 3 bases had no gene match. Germline V gene sequence: CDR1 MDHEN, CDR2 SYDVKM. The CDR3 is CASIPGGSYEQYF. The CDR3 nucleotides read TGTGCCAGCATCCCAGGGGGCTCCTACGAGCAGTACTTC.

With regard to this clone: A much larger clone differs from this one at a single base, so this may be a read error. This chain uses TRBV5-1 with TRBJ1-6; D is uncertain. From germline, CDR1 is SGHRS and CDR2 YFSETQ. The V and J ends lost 1 base and 4 bases respectively, with 3 bases between them. There are 13 residues in the CDR3. The CDR3 is CASSLPYNSPLHF. The CDR3 coding sequence is TGCGCCAGCAGCTTGCCGTATAATTCACCCCTCCACTTT.

V usage is TRBV5-5 and J usage is TRBJ2-5; D uncertain. Trimming pared 4 bases from V and 5 bases from J, leaving 15 bases between. Germline CDR1 and CDR2: SGHKS and YYEKEE (reference sequence). This CDR3 region has 14 residues. Here the CDR3 reads CASSPSVRRETQYF. The CDR3 region has the DNA TGTGCCAGCAGCCCCTCCGTACGTCGGGAGACCCAGTACTTC. Full variable domain (missing parts from reference TRBV5-5 and TRBJ2-5): DAGVTQSPTHLIKTRGQQVTLRCSPISGHKSVSWYQQVLGQGPQFIFQYYEKEERGRGNFPDRFSARQFPNYSSELNVNALLLGDSALYLCASSPSVRRETQYFGPGTRLLVL.

The CDR3 protein is CASSLSSGGFNEQFF. DNA of the CDR3: TGTGCCAGCAGTTTATCGAGCGGGGGGTTCAATGAGCAGTTCTTC. The chain is built from TRBV28 and TRBJ2-1; 9 bases line up with TRBD2. The V and J ends lost 1 base and 6 bases, in that order; junction bases with no gene match: 4. Germline CDR1 reads MDHEN; CDR2 reads SYDVKM. This CDR3 is built from 15 residues.

The chain links TRBV28 to TRBJ2-1; D possibly uses TRBD1 or TRBD2 (6 bases each). This CDR3 contains 14 residues. Between the trimmed V and J ends, which lost 0 bases and 9 bases, there was a span of 12 bases. The germline gives CDR1 MDHEN, CDR2 SYDVKM. The CDR3 is CASSLWAGGGEQFF. The CDR3 region has the DNA TGTGCCAGCAGTTTATGGGCCGGGGGCGGTGAGCAGTTCTTC.

This chain uses TRBV15 with TRBJ2-7; TRBD1 might be the D (5 bases). The CDR3 has 15 amino acids. The V and J ends lost 1 base and 6 bases respectively, with 16 bases between them. Germline assignment: CDR1 LNHNV and CDR2 YYDKDF (reference sequence). The CDR3 region has the DNA TGTGCCACCAGCAGAGTGAACGAAGGGGCGACCGAGCAGTACTTC. Amino acid sequence: CATSRVNEGATEQYF.

The chain joins TRBV9 to TRBJ2-1, with TRBD2 as a possible D gene (7 bases). The CDR3 extends over 15 amino acids. V was cut by 4 bases and J by 2 bases, with 13 bases left in between. The germline gives CDR1 SGDLS, CDR2 YYNGEE. The DNA for the CDR3 is TGTGCCAGCAGCCCAGAGGGGGGGCCCTACAATGAGCAGTTCTTC. As protein: CASSPEGGPYNEQFF. Full variable domain (remainder filled in from reference TRBV9 and TRBJ2-1): DSGVTQTPKHLITATGQRVTLRCSPRSGDLSVYWYQQSLDQGLQFLIQYYNGEERAKGNILERFSAQQFPDLHSELNLSSLELGDSALYFCASSPEGGPYNEQFFGPGTRLTVL.

In this sample, this clone turned up once. J is TRBJ2-1 and V is TRBV25-1; TRBD2 might be the D (5 bases). V shed 2 bases and J shed 8 bases, with 22 bases lying between them. This CDR3 contains 17 residues. CDR1 and CDR2 (germline): MGHDK, SYGVNS. Here the CDR3 reads CASSELLGGSRIYEQFF. CDR3 DNA: TGTGCCAGCAGTGAACTATTGGGTGGGAGTCGGATTTATGAGCAGTTCTTC.

The V and J genes are TRBV10-3 and TRBJ1-2, with 9 bases that match TRBD1. This CDR3 has 16 residues. Germline V gene sequence: CDR1 ENHRY, CDR2 SYGVKD. The ends lost 6 bases at V and 4 bases at J; junction bases unmatched: 12. The CDR3 loop reads CAIREGQGPTTYGYTF. For the CDR3, the DNA is TGTGCCATCAGAGAGGGACAGGGACCGACTACCTATGGCTACACCTTC.

V gene TRBV6-1 combines with J gene TRBJ1-4; D unclear. CDR1 MNHNS and CDR2 SASEGT come from the germline V gene. Trimming took 4 bases from V and 3 from J, leaving 12 bases between them. CDR3 length: 15 residues. CDR3 in DNA: TGTGCCAGCAGTGGTCACACGACGGCTAATGAAAAACTGTTTTTT. This encodes CASSGHTTANEKLFF.

This chain connects TRBV5-6 to TRBJ2-5; weak D call: TRBD2 (6 bases). CDR1 and CDR2 from the germline V gene are SGHDT and YYEEEE. The CDR3 length is 12 residues. V lost 2 bases and J 4 bases, leaving 6 bases between the germline ends. CDR3 bases: TGTGCCAGCAGCTTCGGGGGAGAGACCCAGTACTTC. This gives the protein CASSFGGETQYF.

The CDR3 nucleotides read TGTGCCAGCAGCCAACCCACATGGGGGGCCGCAGATACGCAGTATTTT. It specifies CASSQPTWGAADTQYF. The chain has TRBV4-2 and TRBJ2-3; the D call may be TRBD1 or TRBD2 (6 bases each). This CDR3 has 16 residues. Germline CDR1 LGHNA, CDR2 YNFKEQ. The V and J ends lost 2 bases and 4 bases respectively, with 16 bases between them.

The rearrangement joins TRBV6-5 to TRBJ1-4; D unresolved. This CDR3 has 15 residues. V was shortened by 6 bases and J by 2 bases, with 13 bases between the two germline ends. Per the germline V gene, CDR1 is MNHEY and CDR2 is SVGAGI. The CDR3, as DNA: TGTGCCAGCAGCGGGTCGTGGGTCACTAATGAAAAACTGTTTTTT. As protein: CASSGSWVTNEKLFF.

This chain links TRBV21-1 with TRBJ2-7; TRBD1 is the table's D call and was not checked against the DNA. TRBV21-1 is designated a pseudogene. The CDR3 contains 16 residues. The CDR3 DNA reads TGTGCCAGCAAGAAACGATGGGCATCAAGCTCCTACGAGCAGTACTTC. It is translated as CASKKRWASSSYEQYF.

V and J are TRBV7-9 and TRBJ1-2; 7 bases are a match to TRBD1. The germline gives CDR1 SEHNR, CDR2 FQNEAQ (reference sequence). V dropped 3 bases and J dropped 7; count of bases not matched to a gene: 5. The CDR3 is 13 amino acids. CDR3 in DNA: TGTGCCAGCAGCTTCGAGGGGGACAGTGGCTACACCTTC. It codes for CASSFEGDSGYTF.

The chain links TRBV30 to TRBJ1-3; D remains unclear. Trimming shortened V by 3 bases and J by 0 bases, and 12 bases separated the two germline ends. There are 15 residues in the CDR3. CDR1 is GTSNPN and CDR2 is SVGIG in the germline V gene (reference sequence). The CDR3 here is CAWRGDGYSGNTIYF. In DNA, the CDR3 is TGTGCCTGGAGGGGTGACGGGTACTCTGGAAACACCATATATTTT.